This TCR beta chain is from a study of tumor-infiltrating lymphocytes in primary liver carcinoma. Production of TCR beta cDNA used 400 to 600 ng total RNA together with a constant-region primer. Three nested multiplex PCR rounds of slightly modified ARM-PCR generated TCR beta libraries. Use of TRBV1-TRBV30 forward primers with a C-beta reverse primer characterized the first two PCR rounds, which lasted approximately 11 cycles each. Using its own MiXCR run on the multiplex PCR reads, TCRdb lists one record per CDR3 protein. The data show 48,000 or so distinct CDR3 sequences, with over 65% seen just once and approximately 30% held by the top ten. Remarks on this clonotype: Germline is not matched at one junction end, which may reflect a read error.

The CDR3 contains 14 residues. Germline loops: CDR1 MNHEY, CDR2 SVGAGI. Taking about 19-32 mg of unsorted bulk tissue, the authors co-extracted RNA and DNA. The specimen sequenced was liver tumor tissue from sampling region 3. The subset: tumor region T3, left-lateral pole. This chain connects TRBV6-5 to TRBJ1-5; tentative D call: TRBD1 (5 bases). This TCR derives from a man aged 35 to 55 with primary liver carcinoma and hepatitis B virus infection. DNA of the CDR3: TGTGCCACCAGTTACAGGTCTGGCAATCAGTCCCAGCATTTC. Translated: CATSYRSGNQSQHF.